The 4 T cell receptor beta chains below come from one sample, sequenced in a study of T-cell memory formation after mild COVID-19. TCRdb independently ran MiXCR on the 5' RACE reads; one entry per CDR3 protein. The sample includes around 420,000 distinct CDR3 sequences, 20% to 25% of them seen just once. Sequencing was carried out using PBMCs or a T cell subset sorted from them (not recorded which). The receptor source for this set is an adult woman who had mild COVID-19 (a few samples of this study predate the infection). Cell type and time point are not known.

This chain uses TRBV12-3 or TRBV12-4 with TRBJ2-1; no firm D call. Trimming removed 5 bases at V and 4 bases at J, with 6 bases between. This CDR3 is 12 amino acids long. The CDR3 coding sequence is TGTGCCAGCAGTCGCCCATACAATGAGCAGTTCTTC. Protein product: CASSRPYNEQFF.

The sample holds a few counts of this clonotype. The chain couples TRBV4-2 to TRBJ2-7; 10 positions agree with TRBD1. V lost 2 bases and J lost 2; bases outside the gene matches: 3. Per germline, CDR1 LGHNA and CDR2 YNFKEQ. The CDR3 consists of 15 residues. The CDR3 loop is CASSQSGQGTYEQYF. CDR3 nucleotide sequence: TGTGCCAGCAGCCAATCGGGACAGGGGACCTACGAGCAGTACTTC.

The chain joins TRBV20-1 to TRBJ1-2; D may be TRBD1 (5 bases). The V and J ends lost 1 base and 2 bases respectively, with 11 bases between them. This CDR3 contains 14 residues. Germline CDR1 reads DFQATT; CDR2 reads SNEGSKA (reference sequence). The CDR3 protein is CSARGDGLNYGYTF. Written as DNA, the CDR3 is TGCAGTGCTAGAGGGGACGGTCTGAACTATGGCTACACCTTC.

In nucleotides, the CDR3 is TGTGCCACCAGCAGAGAGATAAATACGCAGTATTTT. Its translation is CATSREINTQYF. The V call is TRBV15, the J call TRBJ2-3; no reliable D call. Trimming left V 0 bases short and J 7 bases short, with 5 bases between. The germline gives CDR1 LNHNV, CDR2 YYDKDF (reference sequence). The CDR3 has 12 amino acids.